The clone carrying this T cell receptor beta chain was seen more than once but under ten times. No antigen is known for it. The data were obtained in a study of spatial heterogeneity in lung cancer. On the study more broadly: An average of more than ten raw reads was observed per unique TCR and UMI combination. Study results and caveats: Relative to follow-up, resection was when ubiquitous expanded tumor TCRs appeared more in blood.

Trimming pared 3 bases from V and 8 bases from J, leaving 16 bases between. The CDR3 totals 15 residues. Germline V gene data show CDR1 as KGHSY and CDR2 as FQNENV. Time point meaning: sample taken at primary tumor resection. Unsorted whole RNA of tumor, nontumor lung or frozen PBMC was sequenced. Donation came from 70 or so patients with untreated early-stage non-small cell lung cancer. Each TCR cDNA molecule bore a unique molecular identifier. From the 5' RACE reads, TCRdb called clonotypes with MiXCR, one entry per CDR3 protein. In the table there are some 41,000 distinct CDR3 sequences, roughly 7.1% of which are singletons.

The sample was PBMCs, taken at surgery. The chain links TRBV16 to TRBJ1-4; unclear D gene. This receptor was taken from a female donor with early-stage non-small cell lung cancer. The CDR3 spells CASSHPSWLGEKLFF. CDR3 nucleotides: TGTGCCAGCAGCCATCCCTCGTGGTTAGGGGAAAAACTGTTTTTT.